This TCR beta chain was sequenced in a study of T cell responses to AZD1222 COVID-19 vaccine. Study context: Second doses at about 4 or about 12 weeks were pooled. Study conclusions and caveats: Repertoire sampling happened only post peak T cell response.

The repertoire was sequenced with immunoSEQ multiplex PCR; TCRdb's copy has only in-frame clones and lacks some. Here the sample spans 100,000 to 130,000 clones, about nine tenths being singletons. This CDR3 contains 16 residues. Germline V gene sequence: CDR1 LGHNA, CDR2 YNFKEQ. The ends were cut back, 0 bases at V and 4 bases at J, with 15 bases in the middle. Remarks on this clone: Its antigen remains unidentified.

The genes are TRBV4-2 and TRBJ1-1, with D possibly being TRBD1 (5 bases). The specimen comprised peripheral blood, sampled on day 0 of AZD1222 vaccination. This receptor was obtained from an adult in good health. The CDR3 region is CASSQDSSRVGTEAFF. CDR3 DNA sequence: TGTGCCAGCAGCCAAGATTCGTCCAGGGTGGGCACTGAAGCTTTCTTT.